This T cell receptor (beta chain) was profiled in a study of Graves' ophthalmopathy and Graves' hyperthyroidism. Study in general: No progression to ophthalmopathy over 18 months defined stable hyperthyroidism.

Remarks on this clonotype: Its antigen is unidentified. Since a much larger clone is just one base distant, this may be a read error. Given the absence of the conserved phenylalanine or tryptophan at the CDR3 end, a read error is likely.

Investigators amplified TCR beta CDR3 regions from RNA transcripts. The first round was an RT-PCR with HTBI primers, and the second round was a multiplex PCR. In TCRdb, the multiplex PCR reads were re-called with MiXCR into one record per CDR3 protein. Counted here are about 500,000 distinct CDR3 sequences, under 40% occurring once; the ten biggest clones make up less than 4.5%. General study results and limits: In blood, most expanded thyroid clonotypes above 0.001 frequency were also detected. From stable hyperthyroidism, ophthalmopathy was separated by a 13-signature model with 87.88% sensitivity and less than 82% specificity.

Enrolled hyperthyroidism patients had a new diagnosis, a duration under 2 months, and an age of 18 to 65. This receptor was obtained from an adult man with Graves' hyperthyroidism. The specimen sequenced was peripheral blood or thyroid tissue (not recorded which).

DNA of the CDR3: TGTGCCAGCAGTTTGTCCCCTTCCACTGAAGCTTTCTCT. Translating gives CASSLSPSTEAFS. The rearrangement joins TRBV12-3 or TRBV12-4 to TRBJ1-1, with D unresolved. V gave up 3 bases and J gave up 4 bases, with 9 bases separating them. This CDR3 has 13 residues.